This entry features one T cell receptor (beta chain) sequence. Its specificity is not known. This CDR3 contains 13 residues. Between the trimmed V and J ends, which lost 1 base and 4 bases, there was a span of 7 bases. CDR1 and CDR2 (germline): SGHTA, FQGNSA. This specimen belongs to a study of shared clonotypes between healthy human individuals. Overall study results and limits: Among donors, sharing of clonotypes was expected to be affected by sequencing depth.

The authors split each subset's genomic DNA evenly across several immunoSEQ plates. Profiled with immunoSEQ multiplex PCR; TCRdb holds only in-frame clones, not every one. The table lists 500,000 to 650,000 clones, around 78% of them singletons. Participating donors were healthy, HIV-negative adults free of recent acute infections or vaccinations. The chain joins TRBV7-2 to TRBJ2-5; D is undetermined. Sequences were obtained from PBMCs. The sequence was obtained from a woman aged 40 to 50 in good health. Some clones in this sample may be carry-over from other donors' samples. CDR3 sequence: CASSLDHRETQYF. Here the CDR3 DNA reads TGTGCCAGCAGCTTAGATCATAGAGAGACCCAGTACTTC.